The 29 T cell receptor beta chains below were found in one sample sequenced in a study of early T cells in non-severe SARS-CoV-2 infection. In TCRdb, the 5' RACE reads were re-called with MiXCR into one record per CDR3 protein. The table records 40,000 to 45,000 distinct CDR3 sequences, around 6.3% of them present only once. Material: whole blood, obtained at baseline. The receptors stem from an adult who was a healthcare worker with PCR-confirmed SARS-CoV-2 infection or an uninfected control (not recorded which).

This clonotype has more than one count but fewer than ten. The junction does not match germline at one end; this may be a read error. The chain joins TRBV5-4 to TRBJ2-2, with D possibly being TRBD1 (5 bases). This CDR3 contains 14 residues. Germline-derived CDR1 and CDR2 are SGHNT and YYREEE (reference sequence). This CDR3 reads CVSSFRDTTGELFF. The CDR3 bases are TGTGTCAGCAGCTTCAGGGATACGACCGGGGAGCTGTTTTTT.

This clonotype showed up many times. The chain joins TRBV9 to TRBJ2-1; D call uncertain. V lost 0 bases to trimming and J lost 10 bases, with 14 bases between them. The CDR3 loop spans 14 amino acids. Germline V gene lookup returns CDR1 SGDLS and CDR2 YYNGEE. CDR3 region: CASSVDGAVAEQFF. The CDR3 DNA reads as TGTGCCAGCAGCGTAGATGGTGCCGTTGCCGAGCAGTTCTTC.

This clonotype was picked up many times. This sequence joins TRBV7-6 and TRBJ1-1, with 8 positions matching TRBD1. Germline-derived CDR1 and CDR2 are SGHVS and FNYEAQ. The CDR3 spans 15 residues. With 2 bases clipped from V and 0 bases from J, the junction kept 2 bases outside the gene matches. The CDR3 DNA reads as TGTGCCAGCAGCTTACGGACAGGGATGAACACTGAAGCTTTCTTT. Translating gives CASSLRTGMNTEAFF.

This clonotype was counted only a few times. This sequence joins TRBV19 and TRBJ1-1, with a weak D call TRBD1 (6 bases). The CDR3 extends over 13 amino acids. Trimming took off 5 bases at V and 7 bases at J, with 14 bases between the two ends. Germline V gene data show CDR1 as LNHDA and CDR2 as SQIVND (reference sequence). CDR3 nucleotides: TGTGCCAGTAGTTTAAACAGGGTTGGTGAAGCTTTCTTT. Amino acid sequence: CASSLNRVGEAFF.

This chain uses TRBV11-2 with TRBJ2-7; tentative D call: TRBD1 (6 bases). CDR1 and CDR2 from the germline V gene are SGHAT and FQNNGV. The CDR3 contains 14 residues. Trimming cost V 2 bases and J 2 bases, with 10 bases left between them. The CDR3 here is CASSLPGQPYEQYF. In DNA, the CDR3 is TGTGCCAGCAGCTTACCCGGACAGCCCTACGAGCAGTACTTC.

This clonotype was observed a few times. The V call is TRBV7-2, the J call TRBJ2-3; D may be TRBD2 (6 bases). The germline V and J ends were trimmed by 4 bases and 0 bases, with 11 bases remaining between them. Germline CDR1 is SGHTA and CDR2 is FQGNSA. This CDR3 has 15 amino acids. CDR3 residues: CASSWPGTSTDTQYF. Here the CDR3 DNA reads TGTGCCAGCAGCTGGCCCGGGACTAGCACAGATACGCAGTATTTT.

Note on this clonotype: A much more abundant neighbour one base away suggests this may be a read error. This chain connects TRBV12-3 or TRBV12-4 to TRBJ2-3; 12 nucleotides align to TRBD1. The CDR3 covers 16 residues. The CDR3 nucleotides read TGTGTCAGCAGTTCCGGGACAGGGGGCGGAATAGATACGCAGTATTTT. Protein: CVSSSGTGGGIDTQYF.

In its sample, this clonotype was seen many times. The chain links TRBV3-1 to TRBJ2-3, with D perhaps given as TRBD1 or TRBD2 (6 bases each). V lost 0 bases, J lost 3 bases, and 10 bases lay in between. Germline values: CDR1 LGHDT, CDR2 YNNKEL (reference sequence). CDR3 size: 15 residues. The CDR3 sequence: CASSQDGGRTDTQYF. The CDR3, as DNA: TGTGCCAGCAGCCAAGATGGGGGGCGTACAGATACGCAGTATTTT.

At least ten counts were recorded for this clonotype. The rearrangement uses TRBV7-9 and TRBJ2-2, with a possible D match to TRBD1 (5 bases). This CDR3 region has 16 residues. V gave up 4 bases and J gave up 4 bases, with 16 bases separating them. Germline V gene lookup returns CDR1 SEHNR and CDR2 FQNEAQ (reference sequence). This chain's CDR3 is CASSSDGHLSTGELFF. The DNA for the CDR3 is TGTGCCAGCAGCTCCGACGGACATCTCTCCACCGGGGAGCTGTTTTTT.

This clonotype came up many times. This rearrangement joins TRBV11-2 to TRBJ2-5, with D possibly matching TRBD2 (6 bases). V was pared by 0 bases and J by 7 bases, with 6 bases between. The CDR3 is 12 amino acids. Germline V CDR1 and CDR2: SGHAT, FQNNGV. The CDR3 is CASSLEGGTQYF. CDR3 in DNA: TGTGCCAGCAGCTTAGAGGGGGGGACCCAGTACTTC.

This clonotype was picked up many times. This chain uses TRBV28 with TRBJ2-2; 9 bases fit TRBD2. The germline V gene has CDR1 MDHEN and CDR2 SYDVKM. The CDR3 runs to 18 residues. The ends lost 1 base at V and 5 bases at J; junction bases unmatched: 11. CDR3 sequence (DNA): TGTGCCAGCAGTTTATTTCTAGCGGGGAGTCAGGGTACCGGGGAGCTGTTTTTT. It codes for CASSLFLAGSQGTGELFF. Combining the CDR3 with reference TRBV28 and TRBJ2-2 gives the whole variable domain DVKVTQSSRYLVKRTGEKVFLECVQDMDHENMFWYRQDPGLGLRLIYFSYDVKMKEKGDIPEGYSVSREKKERFSLILESASTNQTSMYLCASSLFLAGSQGTGELFFGEGSRLTVL.

This clonotype was observed a handful of times. The rearrangement joins TRBV6-1 to TRBJ2-7, with D perhaps TRBD1 or TRBD2 (5 bases each). CDR3 length: 14 residues. Trimming cost V 5 bases and J 6 bases, with 17 bases left between them. Germline V CDR1 and CDR2: MNHNS, SASEGT. The CDR3 DNA follows: TGTGCCAGCAGTACATTCGGGACCCTGCTCGAGCAGTACTTC. It encodes CASSTFGTLLEQYF.

A remark on this clonotype: A much larger clone lies one base from this, so it may be a read error. The chain has TRBV20-1 and TRBJ2-1; tentatively, D is TRBD1 or TRBD2 (6 bases each). Trimming took 6 bases from V and 3 from J, leaving 12 bases between them. The CDR3 is made up of 13 amino acids. Per the germline V gene, CDR1 is DFQATT and CDR2 is SNEGSKA (reference sequence). This CDR3 reads CSADGGLYNEQFF. CDR3 bases: TGCAGTGCGGATGGGGGGCTCTACAATGAGCAGTTCTTC.

The J gene is TRBJ2-4, the V gene TRBV20-1, with D tentatively TRBD2 (5 bases). V lost 5 bases, J lost 6 bases, and 8 bases lay in between. Germline lookup yields CDR1 DFQATT and CDR2 SNEGSKA (reference sequence). The CDR3 sequence is 11 residues long. The CDR3 sequence is CSADRGNIQYF. CDR3 DNA sequence: TGCAGTGCTGACCGGGGAAACATTCAGTACTTC.

The sample holds many counts of this clonotype. The chain links TRBV3-1 to TRBJ2-7; D remains unclear. Germline loops: CDR1 LGHDT, CDR2 YNNKEL (reference sequence). There are 14 residues in the CDR3. Trimming left V 1 base short and J 3 bases short, with 10 bases between. CDR3 coding DNA: TGTGCCAGCAGCCAAGGCCCCACCGGCTACGAGCAGTACTTC. Its protein is CASSQGPTGYEQYF.

About this clonotype itself: A much larger clone differs by one base, so this may be a read error. The genes are TRBV12-3 or TRBV12-4 and TRBJ2-7; D may be TRBD2 (6 bases). The CDR3 length is 14 residues. The CDR3 loop is CASSTTRDSFEQYF. CDR3 sequence (DNA): TGTGCCAGCAGTACCACCAGGGACTCCTTCGAGCAGTACTTC.

This clonotype was recorded many times. The rearrangement joins TRBV28 to TRBJ1-4, with a possible D match to TRBD1 (5 bases). The CDR3 is 17 residues long. V was clipped by 2 bases and J by 2 bases, with 15 bases between them. Germline V gene lookup returns CDR1 MDHEN and CDR2 SYDVKM. The CDR3 region has the DNA TGTGCCAGCAGTTTAGGGGGGAAGGCCGGGACTAATGAAAAACTGTTTTTT. Its protein is CASSLGGKAGTNEKLFF.

There are a few counts of this clonotype. V gene TRBV7-9 combines with J gene TRBJ1-1; the D is unclear. Germline V gives CDR1 SEHNR, CDR2 FQNEAQ (reference sequence). Trimming stripped 1 base from V and 4 bases from J, with 7 bases between. CDR3 size: 13 residues. CDR3 nucleotide sequence: TGTGCCAGCAGCTTAGAGTATACCACTGAAGCTTTCTTT. Translating it yields CASSLEYTTEAFF.

CDR3 in amino acids: CASRTGGGTDTQYF. Written as DNA, the CDR3 is TGTGCCAGCCGAACCGGGGGAGGCACAGATACGCAGTATTTT. The chain carries TRBV7-8 and TRBJ2-3, with D possibly being TRBD2 (6 bases). The V end was cut by 8 bases, the J end by 1 base, with 13 bases between. This CDR3 has 14 residues. Germline V gene data show CDR1 as SGHVS and CDR2 as FQNEAQ.

This clonotype was seen only a few times. The genes are TRBV5-1 and TRBJ2-1, with 14 bases that match TRBD2. CDR3 length: 19 amino acids. The ends lost 3 bases at V and 6 bases at J; junction bases unmatched: 14. Germline V CDR1 and CDR2: SGHRS, YFSETQ. The CDR3 nucleotides read TGCGCCAGCAGCTCCGGGACTAGCGGGGGCCCCCAGTCCCTCAATGAGCAGTTCTTC. Amino acids: CASSSGTSGGPQSLNEQFF.

This clonotype was detected only a few times. V usage is TRBV29-1 and J usage is TRBJ2-2; 12 nucleotides line up with TRBD2. V lost 7 bases, J lost 3 bases, and 3 bases stayed unmatched. This CDR3 is built from 14 residues. From germline, CDR1 is SQVTM and CDR2 ANQGSEA. Here the CDR3 reads CSGRLAGDTGELFF. As DNA, the CDR3 is TGCAGCGGCCGACTAGCGGGAGACACCGGGGAGCTGTTTTTT.

This clonotype was observed at least ten times. CDR3 DNA sequence: TGTGCCAGCAGCTTTTTAGAGCCTCACTATGGCTACACCTTC. Translating it yields CASSFLEPHYGYTF. The chain is built from TRBV7-9 and TRBJ1-2; D is undetermined. This CDR3 comprises 14 residues. Germline CDR1 and CDR2: SEHNR and FQNEAQ (reference sequence). The V end lost 3 bases, the J end lost 3 bases, and 11 bases lay between the germline ends.

In this sample, this clonotype turned up once. Given the absence of the conserved phenylalanine or tryptophan at the CDR3 end, a read error is likely. CDR3 amino acids: CASSPLAGGVYEQYI. The CDR3 nucleotides are TGTGCCAGCAGTCCGCTAGCGGGGGGGGTTTACGAGCAGTACATC. The rearrangement joins TRBV27 to TRBJ2-7, with 12 bases that match TRBD2. From germline, CDR1 is MNHEY and CDR2 SMNVEV (reference sequence). The ends lost 5 bases at V and 4 bases at J; junction bases unmatched: 6. The CDR3 runs 15 residues.

This clonotype was counted only a few times. This chain joins TRBV28 and TRBJ1-1; 8 nucleotides match TRBD1. Germline V gene sequence: CDR1 MDHEN, CDR2 SYDVKM. The CDR3 length is 17 residues. Unmatched junction bases numbered 8, after V lost 1 base and J lost 1 base. Here the CDR3 reads CASSLLGQATGNTEAFF. CDR3 nucleotide sequence: TGTGCCAGCAGTTTATTGGGACAGGCAACCGGGAACACTGAAGCTTTCTTT.

The chain uses TRBV7-9 and TRBJ2-7; D not certain. CDR3 size: 11 residues. V was clipped by 5 bases and J by 4 bases, with 6 bases between them. The germline V gene has CDR1 SEHNR and CDR2 FQNEAQ (reference sequence). As DNA, the CDR3 is TGTGCCAGCAGCCGTCGTTACGAGCAGTACTTC. As protein: CASSRRYEQYF.

This clonotype has just a few counts. The gene calls are TRBV9 and TRBJ1-2, with 9 bases lining up with TRBD1. This CDR3 region has 13 residues. Germline lookup yields CDR1 SGDLS and CDR2 YYNGEE. Germline trimming cut 5 bases from V and 2 bases from J; bases unmatched to any gene: 1. The CDR3 reads CASSGQGNYGYTF. CDR3 sequence (DNA): TGTGCCAGCAGTGGACAGGGGAACTATGGCTACACCTTC.

This clonotype was seen many times. The rearrangement uses TRBV11-3 and TRBJ1-1, with 9 positions matching TRBD1. Germline V gives CDR1 SGHNT, CDR2 YENEEA. V gave up 8 bases and J gave up 1 base; unmatched junction bases: 2. There are 13 residues in the CDR3. This chain's CDR3 is CASGTGPNTEAFF. For the CDR3, the DNA is TGTGCCAGCGGGACAGGGCCGAACACTGAAGCTTTCTTT.

The V and J genes are TRBV12-3 or TRBV12-4 and TRBJ2-2; tentatively, D is TRBD1 (5 bases). Trimming shortened V by 2 bases and J by 3 bases, and 10 bases separated the two germline ends. This CDR3 is built from 15 residues. The CDR3 DNA reads TGTGCCAGCAGTTTATACCCAGGGTACACCGGGGAGCTGTTTTTT. Translation: CASSLYPGYTGELFF.

This clonotype was observed at least ten times. V gene TRBV7-9 combines with J gene TRBJ1-1; 7 bases match TRBD1. The V gene end was trimmed by 9 bases and the J gene end by 6 bases; junction bases not matched to a gene: 7. The CDR3 covers 12 residues. Germline loops: CDR1 SEHNR, CDR2 FQNEAQ (reference sequence). As DNA, the CDR3 is TGTGCCAGTAGGGGGCAGGTCGCTGAAGCTTTCTTT. It translates to CASRGQVAEAFF.